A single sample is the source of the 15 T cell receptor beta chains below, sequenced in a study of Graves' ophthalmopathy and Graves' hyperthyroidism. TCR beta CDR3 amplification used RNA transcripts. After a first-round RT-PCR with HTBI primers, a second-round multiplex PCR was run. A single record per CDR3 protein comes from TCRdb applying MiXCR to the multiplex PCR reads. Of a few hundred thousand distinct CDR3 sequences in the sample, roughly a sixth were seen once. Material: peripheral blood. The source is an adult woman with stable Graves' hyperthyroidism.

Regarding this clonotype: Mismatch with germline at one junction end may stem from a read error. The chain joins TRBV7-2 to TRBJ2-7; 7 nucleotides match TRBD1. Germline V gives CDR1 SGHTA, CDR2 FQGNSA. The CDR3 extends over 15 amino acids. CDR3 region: CASSYAGTASYEQCF. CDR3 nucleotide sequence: TGTGCCAGCAGCTACGCCGGGACAGCCTCCTACGAGCAGTGCTTC.

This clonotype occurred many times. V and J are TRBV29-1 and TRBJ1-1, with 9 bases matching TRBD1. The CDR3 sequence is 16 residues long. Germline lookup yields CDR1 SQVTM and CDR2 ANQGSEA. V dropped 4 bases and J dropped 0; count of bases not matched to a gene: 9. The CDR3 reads CSVGGGQGPLNTEAFF. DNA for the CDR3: TGCAGCGTTGGGGGGGGACAGGGACCATTGAACACTGAAGCTTTCTTT.

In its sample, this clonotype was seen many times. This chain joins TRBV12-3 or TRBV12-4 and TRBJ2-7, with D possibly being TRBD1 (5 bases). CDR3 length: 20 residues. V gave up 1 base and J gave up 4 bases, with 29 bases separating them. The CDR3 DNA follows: TGTGCCAGCAGTTTAGGCCTTGGGGCGGAATCGAGAGAATCGGATTACGAGCAGTACTTC. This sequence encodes CASSLGLGAESRESDYEQYF.

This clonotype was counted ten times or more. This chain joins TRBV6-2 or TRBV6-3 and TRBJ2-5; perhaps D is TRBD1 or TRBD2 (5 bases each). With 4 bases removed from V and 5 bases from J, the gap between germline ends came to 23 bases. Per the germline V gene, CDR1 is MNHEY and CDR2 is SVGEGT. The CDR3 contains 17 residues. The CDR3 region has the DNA TGTGCCAGCAGTTTCTACCTTGGGACCCCAGTGTGGGAGACCCAGTACTTC. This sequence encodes CASSFYLGTPVWETQYF.

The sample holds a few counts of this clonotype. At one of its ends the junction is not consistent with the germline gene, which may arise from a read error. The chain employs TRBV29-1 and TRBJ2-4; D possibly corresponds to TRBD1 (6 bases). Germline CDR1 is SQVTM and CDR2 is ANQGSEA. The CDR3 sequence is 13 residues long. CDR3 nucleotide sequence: TGCAGCGTTGTAGTCCCAGGGGTGGACATTAAGTACTTC. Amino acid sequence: CSVVVPGVDIKYF.

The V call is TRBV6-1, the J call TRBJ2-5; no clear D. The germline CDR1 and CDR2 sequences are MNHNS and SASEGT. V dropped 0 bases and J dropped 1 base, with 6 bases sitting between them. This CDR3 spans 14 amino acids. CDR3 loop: CASSEAAVQETQYF. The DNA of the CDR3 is TGTGCCAGCAGTGAAGCTGCAGTCCAAGAGACCCAGTACTTC.

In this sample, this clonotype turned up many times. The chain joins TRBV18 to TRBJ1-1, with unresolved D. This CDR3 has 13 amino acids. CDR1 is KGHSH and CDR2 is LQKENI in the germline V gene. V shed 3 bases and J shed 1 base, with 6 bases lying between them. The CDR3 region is CASSPNRNTEAFF. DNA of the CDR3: TGTGCCAGCTCACCGAATAGGAACACTGAAGCTTTCTTT. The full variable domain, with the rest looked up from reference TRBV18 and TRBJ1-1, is NAGVMQNPRHLVRRRGQEARLRCSPMKGHSHVYWYRQLPEEGLKFMVYLQKENIIDESGMPKERFSAEFPKEGPSILRIQQVVRGDSAAYFCASSPNRNTEAFFGQGTRLTVV.

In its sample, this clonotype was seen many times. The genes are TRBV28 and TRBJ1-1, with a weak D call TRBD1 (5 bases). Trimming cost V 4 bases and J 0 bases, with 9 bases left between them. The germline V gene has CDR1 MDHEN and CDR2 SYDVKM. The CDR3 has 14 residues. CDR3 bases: TGTGCCAGCAGTTCCGCAGGGATGAACACTGAAGCTTTCTTT. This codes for CASSSAGMNTEAFF.

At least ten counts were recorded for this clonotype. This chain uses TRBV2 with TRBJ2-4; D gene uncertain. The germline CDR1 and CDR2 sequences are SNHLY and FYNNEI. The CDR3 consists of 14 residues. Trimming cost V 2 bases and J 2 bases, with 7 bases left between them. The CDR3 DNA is TGTGCCAGCAGTGAACAGGTTACCAAAAACATTCAGTACTTC. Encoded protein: CASSEQVTKNIQYF.

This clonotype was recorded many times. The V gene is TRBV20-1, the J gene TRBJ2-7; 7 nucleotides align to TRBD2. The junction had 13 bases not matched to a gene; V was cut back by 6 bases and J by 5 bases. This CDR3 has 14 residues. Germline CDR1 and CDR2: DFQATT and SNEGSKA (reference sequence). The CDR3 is CSAPTAGRGNEQYF. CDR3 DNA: TGCAGTGCCCCAACAGCGGGAAGAGGAAACGAGCAGTACTTC.

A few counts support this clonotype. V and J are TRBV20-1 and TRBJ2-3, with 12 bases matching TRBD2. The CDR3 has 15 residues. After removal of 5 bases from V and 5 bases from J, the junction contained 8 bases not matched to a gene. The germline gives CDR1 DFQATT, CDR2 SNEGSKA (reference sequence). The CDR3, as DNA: TGCAGTGCTTCCAGGACTAGCGGGACGAAAGATACGCAGTATTTT. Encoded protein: CSASRTSGTKDTQYF.

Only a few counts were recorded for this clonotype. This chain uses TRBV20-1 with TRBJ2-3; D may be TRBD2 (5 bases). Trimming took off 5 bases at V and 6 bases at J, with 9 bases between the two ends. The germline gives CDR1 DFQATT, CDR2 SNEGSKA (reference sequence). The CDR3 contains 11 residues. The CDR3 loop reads CSAAPGDTQYF. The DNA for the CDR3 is TGCAGTGCTGCCCCGGGGGATACGCAGTATTTT.

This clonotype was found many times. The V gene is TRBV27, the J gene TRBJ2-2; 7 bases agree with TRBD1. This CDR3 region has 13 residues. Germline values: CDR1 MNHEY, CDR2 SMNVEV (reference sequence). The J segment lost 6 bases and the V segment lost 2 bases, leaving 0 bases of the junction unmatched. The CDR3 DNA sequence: TGTGCCAGCAGTTTACAGGGGGCCGGGGAGCTGTTTTTT. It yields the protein CASSLQGAGELFF.

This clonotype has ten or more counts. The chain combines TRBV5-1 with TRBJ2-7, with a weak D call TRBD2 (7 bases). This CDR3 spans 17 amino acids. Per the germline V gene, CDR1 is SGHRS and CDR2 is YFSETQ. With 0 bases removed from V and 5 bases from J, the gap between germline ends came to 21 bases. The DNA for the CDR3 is TGCGCCAGCAGCTTGGGTACGGGGGGCGCCCCCTGGAACGAGCAGTACTTC. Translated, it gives CASSLGTGGAPWNEQYF.

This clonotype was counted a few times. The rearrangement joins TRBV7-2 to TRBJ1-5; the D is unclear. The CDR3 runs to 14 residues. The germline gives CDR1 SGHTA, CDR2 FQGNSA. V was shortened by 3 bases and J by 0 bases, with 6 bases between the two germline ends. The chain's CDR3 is CASSFYNSNQPQHF. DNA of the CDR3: TGTGCCAGCAGCTTTTACAATAGCAATCAGCCCCAGCATTTT.